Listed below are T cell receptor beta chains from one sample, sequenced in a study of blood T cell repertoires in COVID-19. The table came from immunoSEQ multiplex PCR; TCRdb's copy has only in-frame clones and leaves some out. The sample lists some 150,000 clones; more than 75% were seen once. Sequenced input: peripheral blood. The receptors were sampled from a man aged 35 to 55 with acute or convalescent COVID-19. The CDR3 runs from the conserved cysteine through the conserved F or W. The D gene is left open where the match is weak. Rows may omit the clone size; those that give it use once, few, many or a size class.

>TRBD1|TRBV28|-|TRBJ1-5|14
TGTGCCAGGGGCCGCGGGACAGGTGATCAGCCCCAGCATTTT
CARGRGTGDQPQHF
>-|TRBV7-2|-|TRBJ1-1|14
TGTGCCAGCAGAGTCGGCAGGGAAGGTACTGAAGCTTTCTTT
CASRVGREGTEAFF
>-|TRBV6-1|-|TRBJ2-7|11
TGTGCCAGCAGTGAATACCGGGAGCAGTACTTC
CASSEYREQYF
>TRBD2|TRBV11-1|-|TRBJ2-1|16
TGTGCCAGCAGCTTAGGTCAGCGGGGGGGTTACAATGAGCAGTTCTTC
CASSLGQRGGYNEQFF
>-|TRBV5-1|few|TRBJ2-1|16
TGCGCCAGCAGCTCCGGTGGGGGACTGGTTCTGAATGAGCAGTTCTTC
CASSSGGGLVLNEQFF
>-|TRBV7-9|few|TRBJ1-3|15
TGTGCCAGCAGCTTAGGGGACAACTACCGAAACACCATATATTTT
CASSLGDNYRNTIYF
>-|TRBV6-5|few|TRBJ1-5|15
TGTGCCAGCAACCCGGACAGTGACGGGCGTCAGCCCCAGCATTTT
CASNPDSDGRQPQHF
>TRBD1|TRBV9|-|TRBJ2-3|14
TGTGCCAGCAGCGGGACAGGGGGCTCAGATACGCAGTATTTT
CASSGTGGSDTQYF
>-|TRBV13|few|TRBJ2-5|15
TGTGCCAGCAGCTCATACGGAGATACTAGGGAGACCCAGTACTTC
CASSSYGDTRETQYF
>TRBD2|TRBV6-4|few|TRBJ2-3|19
TGTGCCAGCAGTTGTGTACTAGCGGGGGGAATCTACCGCACAGATACGCAGTATTTT
CASSCVLAGGIYRTDTQYF
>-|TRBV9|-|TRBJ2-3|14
TGTGCCAGCAGCGTAGCGGTGGGCACAGATACGCAGTATTTT
CASSVAVGTDTQYF
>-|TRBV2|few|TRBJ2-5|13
TGTGCCAGCAGTGCACCGAGGGGGGAGACCCAGTACTTC
CASSAPRGETQYF
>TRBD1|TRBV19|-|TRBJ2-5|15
TGTGCCAGTAGTGCCTCGACAGGGAACATGGAGACCCAGTACTTC
CASSASTGNMETQYF
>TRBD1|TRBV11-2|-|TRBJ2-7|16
TGTGCCAGCAGCCTCATCGGGGGACAGGGGGCTAACGAGCAGTACTTC
CASSLIGGQGANEQYF
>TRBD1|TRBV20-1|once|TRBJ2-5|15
TGCAGTGCTAGTAGGTGGGCAGGGGGTAAAGAGACCCAGTACTTC
CSASRWAGGKETQYF
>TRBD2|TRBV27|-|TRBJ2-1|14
TGTGCCAGCAGCTCGGGGGGGTCATACAATGAGCAGTTCTTC
CASSSGGSYNEQFF
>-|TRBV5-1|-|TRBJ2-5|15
TGCGCCAGCAGCCCTCAGACAGGTCGCCAAGAGACCCAGTACTTC
CASSPQTGRQETQYF
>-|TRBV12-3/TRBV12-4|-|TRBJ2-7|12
TGTGCCTCCCTTAGAGGGGGTTACGAGCAGTACTTC
CASLRGGYEQYF
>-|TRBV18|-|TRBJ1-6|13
TGTGCCAGCTCACCGGGGCCGAATTCACCCCTCCACTTT
CASSPGPNSPLHF
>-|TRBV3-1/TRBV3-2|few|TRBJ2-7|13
TGTGCCAGCAGCTTTCAGGGTCCCCACGAGCAGTACTTC
CASSFQGPHEQYF
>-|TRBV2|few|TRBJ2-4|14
TGTGCCAGCAGTGCCCGACTAGATTACGACATTCAGTACTTC
CASSARLDYDIQYF
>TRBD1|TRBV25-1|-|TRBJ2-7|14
TGTGCCAGCAGTTGGGTATCGACAGGGGGGGAGCAGTACTTC
CASSWVSTGGEQYF
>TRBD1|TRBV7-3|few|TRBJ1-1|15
TGTGCCAGCAGCCCCTTCGGACAGGGAAAGGCTGAAGCTTTCTTT
CASSPFGQGKAEAFF
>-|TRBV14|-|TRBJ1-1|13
TGTGCCAGCAGCCAAGGGGTGGCAGGGGTGGCTTTCTTT
CASSQGVAGVAFF
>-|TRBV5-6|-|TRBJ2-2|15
TGTGCCAGCAGCTTCCAGGGGCCCAACACCGGGGAGCTGTTTTTT
CASSFQGPNTGELFF
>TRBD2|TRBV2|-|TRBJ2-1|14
TGTGCCAGCAGTCCCGGGACTATAAGCAATGAGCAGTTCTTC
CASSPGTISNEQFF
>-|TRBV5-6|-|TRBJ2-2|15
TGTGCCAGCAGCACTCGGACACCCAACACCGGGGAGCTGTTTTTT
CASSTRTPNTGELFF
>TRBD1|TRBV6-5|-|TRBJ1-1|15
TGTGCCAGCAGTAAGCCCTGGACAGGGGGAAACGAAGCTTTCTTT
CASSKPWTGGNEAFF
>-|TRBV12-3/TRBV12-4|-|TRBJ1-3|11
TGTGCCAGCAGCCGTCGGTCCACCATATATTTT
CASSRRSTIYF
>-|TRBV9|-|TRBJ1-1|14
TGTGCCAGCAGCGTCAGCGCCTCGAACACTGAAGCTTTCTTT
CASSVSASNTEAFF
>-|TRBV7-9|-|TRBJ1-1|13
TGTGCCAGCAGCTTAAGAGGAGACACTGAAGCTTTCTTT
CASSLRGDTEAFF
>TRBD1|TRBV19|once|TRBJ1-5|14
TGTGCCAGTAGTATGACAGGGTACAATCAGCCCCAGCATTTT
CASSMTGYNQPQHF
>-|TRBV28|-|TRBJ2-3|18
TGTGCCAGCAGTTTCGTAGGGGGGGACGCCGTCAGCACAGATACGCAGTATTTT
CASSFVGGDAVSTDTQYF
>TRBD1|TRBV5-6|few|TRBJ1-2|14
TGTGCCAGCAGCCAGGTCCCAGGGGGTGATGGCTACACCTTC
CASSQVPGGDGYTF
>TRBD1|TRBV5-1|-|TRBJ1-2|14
TGCGCCAGCAGCTTGACGGACAGGGAGAATGGCTACACCTTC
CASSLTDRENGYTF
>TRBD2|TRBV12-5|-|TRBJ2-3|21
TGTGCTAGTGGCCCCCTAAGGCTAGCGGGGGGGCTCGGGGGACACACAGATACGCAGTATTTT
CASGPLRLAGGLGGHTDTQYF
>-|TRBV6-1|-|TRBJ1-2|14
TGTGCCAGCAGTGACCAAGACAGCCTTGGTAGCTACACCTTC
CASSDQDSLGSYTF
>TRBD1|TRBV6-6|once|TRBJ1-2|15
TGTGCCAGCACCACCGACCGGGACAGGGGTAAAGGCTACACCTTC
CASTTDRDRGKGYTF
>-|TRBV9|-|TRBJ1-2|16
TGTGCCAGCAGCCCACCATCCCCAACGGGGGGATATGGCTACACCTTC
CASSPPSPTGGYGYTF
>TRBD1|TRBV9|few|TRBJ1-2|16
TGTGCCAGCAGCGTCCCGGGACAGGGAGGGATAGGCGGCTACACCTTC
CASSVPGQGGIGGYTF
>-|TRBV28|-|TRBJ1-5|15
TGTGCCAGCAGTCCGCCGGGTCCCGGCAATCAGCCCCAGCATTTT
CASSPPGPGNQPQHF
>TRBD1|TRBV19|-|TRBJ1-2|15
TGTGCCAGTAGTATACTCAGGGGGCGAGGGTATGGCTACACCTTC
CASSILRGRGYGYTF
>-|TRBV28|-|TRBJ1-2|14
TGTGCCAGCAGTTTAGAGACAGGCATTTATGGCTACACCTTC
CASSLETGIYGYTF
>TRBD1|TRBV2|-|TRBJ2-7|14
TGTGCCAGCGGTCCGGGACAGGGGAAATACGAGCAGTACTTC
CASGPGQGKYEQYF
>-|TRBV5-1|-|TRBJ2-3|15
TGCGCCAGCAGCTGGAAGGACAGACTTACAGATACGCAGTATTTT
CASSWKDRLTDTQYF
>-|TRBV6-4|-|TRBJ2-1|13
TGTGCCAGCAGTGAACAACCTTACAATGAGCAGTTCTTC
CASSEQPYNEQFF
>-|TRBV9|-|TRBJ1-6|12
TGTGCCAGCAGCTCAAATAATTCACCCCTCCACTTT
CASSSNNSPLHF
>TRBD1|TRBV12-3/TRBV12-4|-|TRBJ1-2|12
TGTGCCAGCAGAGCAGGGGGAGGTGGCTACACCTTC
CASRAGGGGYTF
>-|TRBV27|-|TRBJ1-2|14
TGTGCCAGCAGTTTCTCGGGACAATTGAAGGGCTACACCTTC
CASSFSGQLKGYTF
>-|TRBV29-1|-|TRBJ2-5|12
TGCAGCGGAGTCAACTCCGGGGAGACCCAGTACTTC
CSGVNSGETQYF
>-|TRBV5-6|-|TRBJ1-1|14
TGTGCCAGCAGCTTGGAACCGGTCGACACTGAAGCTTTCTTT
CASSLEPVDTEAFF
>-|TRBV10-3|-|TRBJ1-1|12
TGTGCCATCAGTAAAGACAGCTTGGGAGCTTTCTTT
CAISKDSLGAFF
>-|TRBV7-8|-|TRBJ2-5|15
TGTGCCAGCAGCCCGGGCGGGGGCCACGGGGAGACCCAGTACTTC
CASSPGGGHGETQYF
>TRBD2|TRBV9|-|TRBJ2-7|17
TGTGCCAGCAGCCCCCGGGAAGGTAGCGGGGAGACATACGAGCAGTACTTC
CASSPREGSGETYEQYF
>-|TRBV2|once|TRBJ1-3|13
TGTGCCAGCAGTAGGGAGGCTGGAAACACCATATATTTT
CASSREAGNTIYF
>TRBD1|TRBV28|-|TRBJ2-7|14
TGTGCCAGCAGTCCGACAGGGGGGTCCTACGAGCAGTACTTC
CASSPTGGSYEQYF
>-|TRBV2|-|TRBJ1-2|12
TGTGCCAGCACCATACAGAACTATGGCTACACCTTC
CASTIQNYGYTF
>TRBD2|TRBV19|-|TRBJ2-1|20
TGTGCCAGTAGTCCGAGGACTAGCGGCGCTTCATGGGCGTCCTACAATGAGCAGTTCTTC
CASSPRTSGASWASYNEQFF
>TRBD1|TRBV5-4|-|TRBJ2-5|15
TGTGCCAGCAGCTGGGACAGGGGGTATCAAGAGACCCAGTACTTC
CASSWDRGYQETQYF